This T cell receptor (beta chain) was documented in a study of blood T cell repertoires in COVID-19. Study summary: T cells, B-cell-depleted T cells, or PBMCs supplied cDNA or gDNA.

How the authors handled the data: The authors estimated nucleated cell counts from reference gene primer amplification. Clones were sequenced by immunoSEQ multiplex PCR, and TCRdb holds only the in-frame ones, with some missing. V and J calls and clone size come straight from that table; D and trimming were deduced from the DNA. The top ten clones hold 18% of a sample with about 200,000 clones, around 85% of them seen once. V lost 0 bases and J lost 7; bases outside the gene matches: 1. Germline V gene sequence: CDR1 LNHDA, CDR2 SQIVND (reference sequence). The CDR3 has 13 amino acids. This TCR was recovered from an older person with COVID-19, enrolled during active disease. The V call is TRBV19, the J call TRBJ1-2, with 8 bases fitting TRBD1. Sequencing was done on a sample of peripheral blood. The CDR3 DNA reads TGTGCCAGTAGTATAGAAGACAGGGGTGGCTACACCTTC. Protein product: CASSIEDRGGYTF.